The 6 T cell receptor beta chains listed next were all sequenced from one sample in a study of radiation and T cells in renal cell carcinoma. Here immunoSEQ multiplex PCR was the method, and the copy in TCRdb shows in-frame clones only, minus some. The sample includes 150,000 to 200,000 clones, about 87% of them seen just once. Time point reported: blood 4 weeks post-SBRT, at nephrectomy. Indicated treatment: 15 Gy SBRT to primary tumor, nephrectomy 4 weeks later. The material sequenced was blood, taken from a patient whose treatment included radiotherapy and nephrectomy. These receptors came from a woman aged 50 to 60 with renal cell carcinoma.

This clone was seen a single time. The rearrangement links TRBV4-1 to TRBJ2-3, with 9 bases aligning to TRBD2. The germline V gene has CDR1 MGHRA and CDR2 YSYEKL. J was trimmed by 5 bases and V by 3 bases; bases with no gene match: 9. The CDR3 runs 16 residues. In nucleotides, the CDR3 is TGCGCCAGCAGCCATTTTAGCGGGGGATCGGGAGATACGCAGTATTTT. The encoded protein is CASSHFSGGSGDTQYF.

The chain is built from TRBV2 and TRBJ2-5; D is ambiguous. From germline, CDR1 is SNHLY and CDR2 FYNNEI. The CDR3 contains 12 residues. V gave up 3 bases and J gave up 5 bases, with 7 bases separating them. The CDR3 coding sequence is TGTGCCAGCAGTGACCGAGTGGAGACCCAGTACTTC. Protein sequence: CASSDRVETQYF.

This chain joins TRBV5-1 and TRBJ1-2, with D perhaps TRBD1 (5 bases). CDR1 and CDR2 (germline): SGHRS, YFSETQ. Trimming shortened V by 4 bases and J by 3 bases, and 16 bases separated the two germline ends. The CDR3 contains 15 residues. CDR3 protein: CASSPWGPEDYGYTF. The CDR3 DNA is TGCGCCAGCAGCCCGTGGGGACCTGAGGACTATGGCTACACCTTC. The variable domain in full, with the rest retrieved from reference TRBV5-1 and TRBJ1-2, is KAGVTQTPRYLIKTRGQQVTLSCSPISGHRSVSWYQQTPGQGLQFLFEYFSETQRNKGNFPGRFSGRQFSNSRSEMNVSTLELGDSALYLCASSPWGPEDYGYTFGSGTRLTVV.

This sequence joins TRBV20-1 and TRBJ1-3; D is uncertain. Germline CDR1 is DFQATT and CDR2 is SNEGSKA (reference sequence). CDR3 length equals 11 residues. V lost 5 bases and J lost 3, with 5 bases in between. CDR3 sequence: CSAGVGNTIYF. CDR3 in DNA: TGCAGTGCTGGCGTTGGAAACACCATATATTTT.

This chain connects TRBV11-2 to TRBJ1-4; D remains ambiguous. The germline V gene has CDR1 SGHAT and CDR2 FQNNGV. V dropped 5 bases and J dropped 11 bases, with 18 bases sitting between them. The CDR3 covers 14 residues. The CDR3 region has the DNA TGTGCCAGCAGCGCCGGGTCGGCCCACGGGAAACTGTTTTTT. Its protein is CASSAGSAHGKLFF.

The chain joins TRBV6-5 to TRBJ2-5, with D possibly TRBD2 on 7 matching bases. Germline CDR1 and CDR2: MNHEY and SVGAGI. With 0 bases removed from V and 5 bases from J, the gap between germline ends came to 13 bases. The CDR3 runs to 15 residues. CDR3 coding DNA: TGTGCCAGCAGTTACTCGGAGGGGGGGTGGGAGACCCAGTACTTC. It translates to CASSYSEGGWETQYF.